This T cell receptor beta chain was sequenced in a study of cytomegalovirus exposure and HLA in healthy donors. Study-wide results and caveats: A later analysis by the authors found several of the most significant clusters apparently linked to common viral pathogens.

Turning to this clone: The antigen remains undetermined. The same CDR3 can be traced to other DNA sequences in this sample.

Germline V gene sequence: CDR1 MNHEY, CDR2 SVGAGI. The CDR3 consists of 15 residues. V shed 4 bases and J 10 bases; nucleotides not matched to a gene: 8. The study ran its PCR with 60 Vbeta and 13 Jbeta primers. Assay used: immunoSEQ multiplex PCR; TCRdb lists only in-frame clones, some missing. The data hold about 130,000 clones, with around four fifths observed a single time. Sample: PBMCs. The chain employs TRBV6-5 and TRBJ1-6; 9 bases are a match to TRBD1. This receptor was taken from a man between 18 and 29 years old in good health and CMV-seropositive. CDR3 loop: CASSSRTGVGSPLHF. As DNA, the CDR3 is TGTGCCAGCAGTTCTCGGACAGGGGTTGGATCACCCCTCCACTTT.